Below are 17 T cell receptor beta chains sequenced from a single sample in a study of T cell responses to AZD1222 COVID-19 vaccine. The data were produced by immunoSEQ multiplex PCR, yet TCRdb's version contains in-frame clones alone and is incomplete. This repertoire shows about 97,000 clones, around nine tenths found once; its top ten account for 2.8%. The sample consisted of peripheral blood, taken on day 0 of AZD1222 vaccination. These receptors all stem from an adult in good health.

This chain uses TRBV7-2 with TRBJ2-3, with TRBD1 identical over 7 bases. CDR1 is SGHTA, CDR2 FQGNSA, per germline. With 4 bases clipped from V and 5 bases from J, the junction kept 12 bases outside the gene matches. CDR3 length: 16 residues. Here the CDR3 reads CASSSNNRGVRDTQYF. The DNA for the CDR3 is TGTGCCAGCAGCTCGAACAACAGGGGAGTAAGAGATACGCAGTATTTT.

The chain links TRBV3-1 (or the pseudogene TRBV3-2) to TRBJ1-2; D is uncertain. V was pared by 2 bases and J by 2 bases, with 12 bases between. Germline CDR1 is LGHDT and CDR2 is YNNKEL (reference sequence). This CDR3 has 15 amino acids. The CDR3 region is CASSQSFKVNYGYTF. For the CDR3, the DNA is TGTGCCAGCAGCCAATCCTTTAAGGTCAACTATGGCTACACCTTC.

The chain recombines TRBV6-6 with TRBJ1-4; 8 nucleotides match TRBD1. CDR1 is MNHNY and CDR2 is SVGAGI in the germline V gene (reference sequence). Unmatched junction bases numbered 5, after V lost 4 bases and J lost 7 bases. CDR3 length equals 14 residues. In nucleotides, the CDR3 is TGTGCCAGCAGTTCAGGGGGCGGGAGTGAAAAACTGTTTTTT. Translation gives CASSSGGGSEKLFF.

The chain carries TRBV11-2 and TRBJ2-3; the D is unclear. Germline-derived CDR1 and CDR2 are SGHAT and FQNNGV. V lost 2 bases and J lost 6, with 12 bases in between. This CDR3 is 14 amino acids long. CDR3 in amino acids: CASSLFGFQDTQYF. The CDR3 DNA sequence: TGTGCCAGCAGCTTATTCGGTTTTCAGGATACGCAGTATTTT.

The rearrangement uses TRBV4-1 and TRBJ2-5; possible D gene TRBD2, 6 bases. Trimming removed 0 bases from V and 4 bases from J, with 12 bases in between. The germline gives CDR1 MGHRA, CDR2 YSYEKL. The CDR3 length is 15 residues. The CDR3 region is CASSQEFPGVETQYF. CDR3 bases: TGCGCCAGCAGCCAAGAGTTCCCGGGGGTAGAGACCCAGTACTTC.

The rearrangement uses TRBV7-9 and TRBJ2-3; the match to TRBD2 covers 9 bases. Germline assignment: CDR1 SEHNR and CDR2 FQNEAQ (reference sequence). The CDR3 loop spans 17 amino acids. J gave up 2 bases and V 5 bases, and 11 bases lay outside the gene matches. CDR3 amino acids: CASSDLGSGGYTDTQYF. The CDR3 DNA is TGTGCCAGCAGCGACCTGGGTAGCGGGGGATACACAGATACGCAGTATTTT. The full variable domain, in which reference TRBV7-9 and TRBJ2-3 provide the parts outside the CDR3, is DTGVSQNPRHKITKRGQNVTFRCDPISEHNRLYWYRQTLGQGPEFLTYFQNEAQLEKSRLLSDRFSAERPKGSFSTLEIQRTEQGDSAMYLCASSDLGSGGYTDTQYFGPGTRLTVL.

The rearrangement links TRBV3-1 (or the pseudogene TRBV3-2) to TRBJ1-1, with TRBD1 matching over 9 bases. This CDR3 contains 14 residues. Germline V gene data show CDR1 as LGHDT and CDR2 as YNNKEL (reference sequence). V gave up 2 bases and J gave up 4 bases; unmatched junction bases: 2. The CDR3 nucleotides are TGTGCCAGCAGCCAAACAGGGGGCGGCACTGAAGCTTTCTTT. Its translation: CASSQTGGGTEAFF.

V is TRBV5-1 and J is TRBJ2-5, with 8 bases aligning to TRBD2. Germline-derived CDR1 and CDR2 are SGHRS and YFSETQ. This CDR3 has 15 residues. Trimming at V came to 3 bases and at J to 3 bases, leaving 7 bases not matched to a gene. DNA of the CDR3: TGCGCCAGCAGCTGGGGGAGCGGGGGAGAAGAGACCCAGTACTTC. It translates to CASSWGSGGEETQYF.

The J gene is TRBJ1-3, the V gene TRBV25-1; no firm D call. V gave up 7 bases and J gave up 2 bases, with 12 bases separating them. The CDR3 spans 14 residues. Germline loops: CDR1 MGHDK, CDR2 SYGVNS. The CDR3 DNA sequence: TGTGCCAGCACCGATATGGTCCCTGGAAACACCATATATTTT. Its translation: CASTDMVPGNTIYF.

This chain links TRBV5-5 with TRBJ1-6; D unresolved. Germline V lookup: CDR1 SGHKS, CDR2 YYEKEE (reference sequence). The CDR3 spans 15 residues. The V end was cut by 1 base, the J end by 6 bases, with 11 bases between. CDR3 in DNA: TGTGCCAGCAGCTTGTTGGTAGCCCCTAATTCACCCCTCCACTTT. Encoded protein: CASSLLVAPNSPLHF.

The chain recombines TRBV11-2 with TRBJ2-7; D remains ambiguous. This CDR3 spans 14 amino acids. The V end was cut by 2 bases, the J end by 3 bases, with 11 bases between. The germline gives CDR1 SGHAT, CDR2 FQNNGV. The CDR3, as DNA: TGTGCCAGCAGCTTACAGTCGGAAGTCTACGAGCAGTACTTC. It encodes CASSLQSEVYEQYF.

The rearrangement joins TRBV6-6 to TRBJ2-1; possibly TRBD2 for D (6 bases). The V gene's germline CDR1 is MNHNY and CDR2 SVGAGI (reference sequence). This CDR3 has 12 amino acids. The ends were cut back, 7 bases at V and 6 bases at J, with 10 bases in the middle. CDR3 in amino acids: CASKLAGNEQFF. The DNA of the CDR3 is TGTGCCAGCAAACTAGCTGGCAATGAGCAGTTCTTC.

V gene TRBV6-2 or TRBV6-3 combines with J gene TRBJ1-6, with TRBD1 matching over 7 bases. The CDR3 is 15 amino acids. V lost 5 bases, J lost 4 bases, and 5 bases stayed unmatched. Germline V gene sequence: CDR1 MNHEY, CDR2 SVGEGT. CDR3 nucleotide sequence: TGTGCCAGCAGTCCCGGACAGGCTTATAATTCACCCCTCCACTTT. Its protein product is CASSPGQAYNSPLHF.

The V call is TRBV19, the J call TRBJ1-4, with 7 bases matching TRBD1. The CDR3 extends over 14 amino acids. Germline-derived CDR1 and CDR2 are LNHDA and SQIVND (reference sequence). J was trimmed by 8 bases and V by 5 bases; bases with no gene match: 8. The CDR3 loop is CASSETGAGEKLFF. Here the CDR3 DNA reads TGTGCCAGTAGTGAAACAGGGGCTGGCGAAAAACTGTTTTTT.

The genes are TRBV5-8 and TRBJ1-6; the D gene is possibly TRBD1 (5 bases). This CDR3 has 15 residues. Germline CDR1 is SGHTS and CDR2 is YDEGEE. The V gene lost 4 bases and the J gene lost 0 bases, with 8 bases spanning the gap. The CDR3 DNA follows: TGTGCCAGCAGCCGGACAAACTCCTATAATTCACCCCTCCACTTT. Its protein product is CASSRTNSYNSPLHF.

The chain joins TRBV14 to TRBJ2-7, with D perhaps matching TRBD2 (6 bases). V lost 2 bases and J 6 bases, leaving 20 bases between the germline ends. The CDR3 has 16 amino acids. The germline CDR1 and CDR2 sequences are SGHDN and FVKESK. Here the CDR3 reads CASSQRTAGLWCEQYF. In nucleotides, the CDR3 is TGTGCCAGCAGCCAACGGACGGCGGGGTTGTGGTGCGAGCAGTACTTC.

This clone was detected a few times. The chain recombines TRBV7-2 with TRBJ2-5; D call uncertain. This CDR3 has 14 amino acids. Germline CDR1 reads SGHTA; CDR2 reads FQGNSA. Trimming cost V 1 base and J 6 bases, with 12 bases left between them. CDR3 sequence (DNA): TGTGCCAGCAGCTTAGAAATAGGCCCCAAGACCCAGTACTTC. The encoded protein is CASSLEIGPKTQYF.